This T cell receptor (beta chain) derives from a study of cytomegalovirus exposure and HLA in healthy donors. The donors were part of the validation cohort of 95 to 150 subjects. That cohort was separate from the first cohort, which comprised fewer than 800 subjects. Study-wide findings and caveats: As confirmed in vitro, a few CMV-associated chains were specific for CMV antigens.

This clone is a singleton in its sample. Its antigen is unknown. TCRdb's table, derived via immunoSEQ multiplex PCR, lists solely in-frame clones and lacks some. The sample consists of about 83,000 clones, around 96% of them appearing once. The V end was cut by 2 bases, the J end by 4 bases, with 17 bases between. CDR3 length equals 16 residues. Per germline, CDR1 KGHSH and CDR2 LQKENI. The sequence was collected from a woman aged 18-29 years in good health and CMV-seronegative. The chain has TRBV18 and TRBJ1-2, with D unresolved. The sample taken for sequencing was PBMCs. CDR3 in DNA: TGTGCCAGCTCACCAACTACTAGAGAGGGCGCCTATGGCTACACCTTC. The encoded protein is CASSPTTREGAYGYTF.